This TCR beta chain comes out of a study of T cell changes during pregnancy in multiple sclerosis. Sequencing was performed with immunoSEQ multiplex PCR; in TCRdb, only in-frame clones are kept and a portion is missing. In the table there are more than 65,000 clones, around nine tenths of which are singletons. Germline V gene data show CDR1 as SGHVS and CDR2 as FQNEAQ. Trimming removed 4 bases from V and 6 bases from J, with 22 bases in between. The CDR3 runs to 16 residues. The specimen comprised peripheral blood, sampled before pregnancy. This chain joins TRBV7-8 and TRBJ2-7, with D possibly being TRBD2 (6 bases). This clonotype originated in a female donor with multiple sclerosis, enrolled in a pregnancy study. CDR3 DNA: TGTGCCAGCAGCTCCTCCGGGGGAGGCCCCCGTAGCGAGCAGTACTTC. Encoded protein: CASSSSGGGPRSEQYF.